This passage covers 7 T cell receptor beta chains from one sample sequenced in a study of T cell clones after liver transplantation. The repertoire was sequenced with immunoSEQ multiplex PCR; TCRdb's copy has only in-frame clones and lacks some. Of more than 95,000 clones in the sample, approximately 78% were seen once. The sequenced sample was CD4+ T cells from blood, obtained before liver transplant. These receptor sequences come from a human donor who received a liver transplant.

This clone was observed a single time. This chain links TRBV10-1 with TRBJ2-7; D gene unclear. CDR3 length equals 14 residues. The germline V gene has CDR1 WNHNN and CDR2 SYGVQD (reference sequence). V shed 6 bases and J shed 1 base, with 13 bases lying between them. CDR3: CASSADPFSYEQYF. The CDR3 DNA reads TGCGCCAGCAGCGCCGACCCTTTTTCCTACGAGCAGTACTTC.

J is TRBJ1-2 and V is TRBV19, with 7 bases lining up with TRBD1. Trimming cost V 6 bases and J 8 bases; bases outside gene matches: 12. The CDR3 spans 14 residues. Germline V gene lookup returns CDR1 LNHDA and CDR2 SQIVND (reference sequence). The CDR3 protein is CASSLGTVRWGYTF. In DNA, the CDR3 is TGTGCCAGTAGCCTTGGGACAGTGAGGTGGGGCTACACCTTC.

The chain employs TRBV29-1 and TRBJ1-2; 9 bases map to TRBD1. Germline V gene data show CDR1 as SQVTM and CDR2 as ANQGSEA. There are 17 residues in the CDR3. Trimming removed 6 bases from V and 0 bases from J; junction bases left unmatched: 14. The CDR3 here is CSVNLGQGSPANYGYTF. CDR3 sequence (DNA): TGCAGCGTGAATCTTGGACAGGGGAGCCCAGCTAACTATGGCTACACCTTC.

The chain carries TRBV4-2 and TRBJ2-5; 8 bases agree with TRBD2. The last part of the DNA fits TRBJ2-7 better; the J call may be wrong. The CDR3 covers 15 residues. In germline, CDR1 is LGHNA, CDR2 YNFKEQ. The CDR3 bases are TGTGCCAGCAGCCAAGGAGGCGGGAGGATGTACGAGCAGTACTTC. This gives the protein CASSQGGGRMYEQYF.

The V call is TRBV28, the J call TRBJ1-1; D is perhaps TRBD1 (5 bases). The CDR3 covers 15 residues. Germline lookup yields CDR1 MDHEN and CDR2 SYDVKM. V shed 5 bases and J shed 5 bases, with 18 bases lying between them. The CDR3 sequence: CASSLTGTLETEAFF. CDR3 coding DNA: TGTGCCAGCAGTCTGACTGGGACGCTGGAGACTGAAGCTTTCTTT.

The chain joins TRBV5-4 to TRBJ2-2; weak D call: TRBD2 (6 bases). CDR3 length: 15 amino acids. V shed 0 bases and J shed 4 bases, with 10 bases lying between them. Per the germline V gene, CDR1 is SGHNT and CDR2 is YYREEE (reference sequence). Written as DNA, the CDR3 is TGTGCCAGCAGCTTGGGCCGGGGGTCCACCGGGGAGCTGTTTTTT. It translates to CASSLGRGSTGELFF.

The chain links TRBV19 to TRBJ2-2; possibly TRBD2 for D (5 bases). CDR3 length: 17 amino acids. Between the trimmed V and J ends, which lost 7 bases and 4 bases, there was a span of 22 bases. Germline V CDR1 and CDR2: LNHDA, SQIVND (reference sequence). The CDR3 nucleotides are TGTGCCAGTATAGATCGGGGTTCCCTCCGAACCACCGGGGAGCTGTTTTTT. It encodes CASIDRGSLRTTGELFF.